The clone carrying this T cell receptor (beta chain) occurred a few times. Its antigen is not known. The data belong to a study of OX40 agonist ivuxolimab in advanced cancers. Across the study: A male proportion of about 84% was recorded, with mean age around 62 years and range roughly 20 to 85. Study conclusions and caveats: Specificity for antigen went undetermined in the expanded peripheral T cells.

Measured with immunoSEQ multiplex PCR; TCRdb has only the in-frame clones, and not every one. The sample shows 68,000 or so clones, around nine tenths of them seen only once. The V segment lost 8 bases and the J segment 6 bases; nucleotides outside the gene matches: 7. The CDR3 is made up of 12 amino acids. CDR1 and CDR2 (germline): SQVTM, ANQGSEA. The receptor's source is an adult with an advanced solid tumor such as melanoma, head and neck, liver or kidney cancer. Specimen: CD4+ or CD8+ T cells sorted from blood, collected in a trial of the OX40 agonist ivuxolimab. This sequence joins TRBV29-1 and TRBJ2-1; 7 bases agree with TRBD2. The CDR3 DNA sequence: TGCAGCTCCCACGGGGGGTCCAATGAGCAGTTCTTC. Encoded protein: CSSHGGSNEQFF.